This T cell receptor beta chain was captured by sequencing in a study of blood T cell repertoires in COVID-19. Study-level background: From the United States, Italy and Spain came samples of acute and convalescent COVID-19. T cells, B-cell-depleted T cells, or PBMCs provided the cDNA or gDNA that served as material.

This table comes from immunoSEQ multiplex PCR, and its TCRdb copy is limited to in-frame clones, with some not included. The data show 30,000 to 40,000 clones, around 85% seen once. The germline CDR1 and CDR2 sequences are SGHNT and YYREEE (reference sequence). The CDR3 consists of 16 residues. J was trimmed by 1 base and V by 0 bases; bases with no gene match: 5. Sequenced material: peripheral blood. The sequence was collected from a man over 45 with active COVID-19. This rearrangement joins TRBV5-4 to TRBJ2-7, with 9 bases identical to TRBD1. CDR3 nucleotide sequence: TGTGCCAGCAGCTTGGCGGTGGGACAGGGATCCTACGAGCAGTACTTC. It translates to CASSLAVGQGSYEQYF.